The 12 T cell receptor beta chains below come from one sample, sequenced in a study of blood T cell repertoires in COVID-19. Generated by immunoSEQ multiplex PCR, the TCRdb table keeps only in-frame clones and is missing some. The sample carries 250,000 or so clones, under 85% recorded once. The specimen sequenced was peripheral blood. The receptors derive from a man younger than 40 who had recovered from COVID-19.

This clone was seen a handful of times. V and J are TRBV5-8 and TRBJ1-6; the D is unclear. CDR3 length equals 13 residues. V was clipped by 4 bases and J by 9 bases, with 11 bases between them. The germline CDR1 and CDR2 sequences are SGHTS and YDEGEE. The CDR3 reads CASSLGSGSPLHF. Written as DNA, the CDR3 is TGTGCCAGCAGCCTCGGCTCGGGTTCACCCCTCCACTTT.

The sample holds one count of this clone. V gene TRBV5-4 combines with J gene TRBJ2-1; D is uncertain. The CDR3 loop spans 13 amino acids. Germline V gene data show CDR1 as SGHNT and CDR2 as YYREEE (reference sequence). Trimming shortened V by 1 base and J by 4 bases, and 6 bases separated the two germline ends. The CDR3 bases are TGTGCCAGCAGCTTGACTGCATACAATGAGCAGTTCTTC. Protein sequence: CASSLTAYNEQFF.

This clone was observed many times. The rearrangement joins TRBV2 to TRBJ1-5; a possible D gene is TRBD1 (6 bases). Per the germline V gene, CDR1 is SNHLY and CDR2 is FYNNEI. V was clipped by 6 bases and J by 6 bases, with 12 bases between them. This CDR3 is built from 13 residues. CDR3 residues: CASRQGDFQPQHF. CDR3 nucleotide sequence: TGTGCCAGCAGACAGGGAGACTTTCAGCCCCAGCATTTT.

The chain joins TRBV5-1 to TRBJ1-5, with no clear D. The CDR3 spans 15 residues. Germline CDR1 is SGHRS and CDR2 is YFSETQ. V lost 1 base and J 1 base, leaving 9 bases between the germline ends. CDR3 loop: CASSLSPLSNQPQHF. In DNA form, the CDR3 reads TGCGCCAGCAGCTTGTCTCCTCTAAGCAATCAGCCCCAGCATTTT.

This chain joins TRBV6-2 or TRBV6-3 and TRBJ1-5; D is unclear. CDR1 is MNHEY and CDR2 is SVGEGT in the germline V gene. The V end was cut by 6 bases, the J end by 0 bases, with 15 bases between. The CDR3 is made up of 16 amino acids. The CDR3 region is CASSPSGGHSNQPQHF. The CDR3 DNA reads TGTGCCAGCAGCCCTTCCGGCGGTCATAGCAATCAGCCCCAGCATTTT.

The V call is TRBV10-3, the J call TRBJ2-7, with a tentative D call TRBD1 (5 bases). The CDR3 spans 13 residues. Germline CDR1 reads ENHRY; CDR2 reads SYGVKD. V was pared by 5 bases and J by 3 bases, with 11 bases between. In DNA, the CDR3 is TGTGCCATCAGTTCCCCAGGGATCTACGAGCAGTACGTC. It codes for CAISSPGIYEQYV.

The genes are TRBV6-5 and TRBJ2-2; TRBD2 matches at 12 bases. This CDR3 contains 15 residues. The V and J ends lost 6 bases and 3 bases, in that order; junction bases with no gene match: 2. Germline lookup yields CDR1 MNHEY and CDR2 SVGAGI. CDR3 bases: TGTGCCAGCAGCCTAGCGGGGGGGTACACCGGGGAGCTGTTTTTT. This encodes CASSLAGGYTGELFF.

Of note for this clone: Being one base from a much bigger clone, this may be a read error. Additional DNA sequences in this sample encode the identical CDR3. The CDR3 region has the DNA TGCGCCAGCAGTTCGGGACAGGGTGAAAAACTGTTTTTT. As protein: CASSSGQGEKLFF. The genes are TRBV5-1 and TRBJ1-4; 9 nucleotides line up with TRBD1. The V gene's germline CDR1 is SGHRS and CDR2 YFSETQ. The ends lost 5 bases at V and 7 bases at J; junction bases unmatched: 3. The CDR3 is 13 residues long.

This chain joins TRBV5-4 and TRBJ2-6; 8 bases fit TRBD1. Germline trimming cut 3 bases from V and 4 bases from J; bases unmatched to any gene: 9. Germline-derived CDR1 and CDR2 are SGHNT and YYREEE (reference sequence). The CDR3 is 17 amino acids. The CDR3 DNA reads as TGTGCCAGCAGCTCGGGACAGGACAAAGCGGGGGCCAACGTCCTGACTTTC. Protein: CASSSGQDKAGANVLTF. The full variable domain, completed using reference TRBV5-4 and TRBJ2-6, is ETGVTQSPTHLIKTRGQQVTLRCSSQSGHNTVSWYQQALGQGPQFIFQYYREEENGRGNFPPRFSGLQFPNYSSELNVNALELDDSALYLCASSSGQDKAGANVLTFGAGSRLTVL.

The chain links TRBV14 to TRBJ2-3; 7 nucleotides match TRBD2. The V gene's germline CDR1 is SGHDN and CDR2 FVKESK. J gave up 1 base and V 0 bases, and 7 bases lay outside the gene matches. CDR3 length equals 17 residues. The CDR3 region is CASSQEPAGRGTDTQYF. CDR3 in DNA: TGTGCCAGCAGCCAAGAGCCAGCGGGGAGGGGCACAGATACGCAGTATTTT.

The chain has TRBV2 and TRBJ2-7; the match to TRBD2 covers 10 bases. The CDR3 totals 13 residues. The J segment lost 2 bases and the V segment lost 9 bases, leaving 4 bases of the junction unmatched. CDR1 is SNHLY and CDR2 is FYNNEI in the germline V gene. The CDR3 sequence: CASKRGGTYEQYF. The CDR3 region has the DNA TGTGCCAGTAAGCGGGGGGGCACCTACGAGCAGTACTTC.

The chain couples TRBV10-2 to TRBJ1-1, with D perhaps matching TRBD1 (6 bases). This CDR3 region has 10 residues. V lost 8 bases, J lost 8 bases, and 9 bases lay in between. Germline assignment: CDR1 WSHSY and CDR2 SAAADI. In nucleotides, the CDR3 is TGCGCCAGCGTAGGACAGGAAGCTTTCTTT. Its translation is CASVGQEAFF.